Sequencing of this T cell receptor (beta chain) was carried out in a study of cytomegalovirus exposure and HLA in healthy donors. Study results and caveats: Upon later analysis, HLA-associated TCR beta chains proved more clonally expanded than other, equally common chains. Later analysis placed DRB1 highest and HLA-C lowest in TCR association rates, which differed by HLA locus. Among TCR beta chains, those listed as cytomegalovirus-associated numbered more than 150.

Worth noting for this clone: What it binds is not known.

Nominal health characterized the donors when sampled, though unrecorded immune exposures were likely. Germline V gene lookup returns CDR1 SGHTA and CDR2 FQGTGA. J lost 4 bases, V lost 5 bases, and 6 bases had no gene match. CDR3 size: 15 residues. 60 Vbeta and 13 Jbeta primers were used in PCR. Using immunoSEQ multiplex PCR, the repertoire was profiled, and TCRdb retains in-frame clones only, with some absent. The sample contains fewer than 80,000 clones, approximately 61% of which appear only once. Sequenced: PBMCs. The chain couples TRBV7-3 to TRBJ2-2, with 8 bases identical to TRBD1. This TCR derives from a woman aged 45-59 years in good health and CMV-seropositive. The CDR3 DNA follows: TGTGCCAGCAGCCCCCAGGGGGCTGCCACCGGGGAGCTGTTTTTT. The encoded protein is CASSPQGAATGELFF.